The next 5 T cell receptor beta chains were all read from a single sample in a study of CD8 T cells in ankylosing spondylitis (dated by TCRdb to between 2016 and 2019). General conclusions and limits of the study: Blood from ankylosing spondylitis patients appeared to be characterized by a TCR beta motif composed of several highly homologous amino acid variants.

Library method: 5' RACE. The instrument was an Illumina HiSeq 2500. In-frame beta chains were kept once TCRdb had trimmed the public reads at Q25 with fastp and called clones with MiXCR. Every CDR3 protein is listed once, alongside the most common genes and DNA of its rows. The table for this sample lists fewer than 450,000 distinct CDR3 sequences; 17% of them were counted only once. 0.95% to 1.1% of the sample lies in the top ten. Their antigens are not known. The sample was blood, either unsorted or a sorted T cell fraction (not recorded which). The receptors stem from a male donor with ankylosing spondylitis.

The CDR3 spells CASSPRGTTDTQYF. The CDR3 coding sequence is TGTGCCAGCAGCCCTCGGGGGACCACAGATACGCAGTATTTT. This chain uses TRBV11-3 with TRBJ2-3, with D possibly matching TRBD2 (6 bases). This CDR3 is built from 14 residues. V lost 5 bases and J 2 bases, leaving 11 bases between the germline ends. From germline, CDR1 is SGHNT and CDR2 YENEEA.

The V gene is TRBV4-1, the J gene TRBJ1-3; D call uncertain. V was cut by 1 base and J by 2 bases, with 12 bases left in between. The CDR3 totals 16 residues. Germline V gives CDR1 MGHRA, CDR2 YSYEKL. CDR3: CASSQAEGETGNTIYF. In nucleotides, the CDR3 is TGCGCCAGCAGCCAAGCGGAGGGAGAAACTGGAAACACCATATATTTT.

The gene calls are TRBV30 and TRBJ1-1; D might be TRBD1 (6 bases). From germline, CDR1 is GTSNPN and CDR2 SVGIG (reference sequence). V lost 4 bases, J lost 7 bases, and 16 bases lay in between. This CDR3 is built from 13 residues. As DNA, the CDR3 is TGTGCCTGGACACCCCAGGGGAACGGTGAAGCTTTCTTT. It translates to CAWTPQGNGEAFF.

The chain couples TRBV3-1 to TRBJ1-1; possibly TRBD1 for D (5 bases). The CDR3 consists of 16 residues. Looked up from germline, CDR1 is LGHDT and CDR2 is YNNKEL (reference sequence). Trimming took off 4 bases at V and 3 bases at J, with 18 bases between the two ends. CDR3 coding DNA: TGTGCCAGCAGCCTAGGGATCCGACAGAGCGACACTGAAGCTTTCTTT. Protein: CASSLGIRQSDTEAFF. Full variable domain (missing parts from reference TRBV3-1 and TRBJ1-1): DTAVSQTPKYLVTQMGNDKSIKCEQNLGHDTMYWYKQDSKKFLKIMFSYNNKELIINETVPNRFSPKSPDKAHLNLHINSLELGDSAVYFCASSLGIRQSDTEAFFGQGTRLTVV.

The sample holds a few counts of this clonotype. The V gene is TRBV2, the J gene TRBJ2-7, with 8 bases matching TRBD1. The CDR3 extends over 15 amino acids. Germline V gene lookup returns CDR1 SNHLY and CDR2 FYNNEI. V shed 6 bases, J shed 7 bases, and the junction held 14 bases outside the gene matches. CDR3 in amino acids: CASSTIDRGTREQYF. In DNA, the CDR3 is TGTGCCAGCAGCACTATAGACAGGGGTACTCGAGAGCAGTACTTC.